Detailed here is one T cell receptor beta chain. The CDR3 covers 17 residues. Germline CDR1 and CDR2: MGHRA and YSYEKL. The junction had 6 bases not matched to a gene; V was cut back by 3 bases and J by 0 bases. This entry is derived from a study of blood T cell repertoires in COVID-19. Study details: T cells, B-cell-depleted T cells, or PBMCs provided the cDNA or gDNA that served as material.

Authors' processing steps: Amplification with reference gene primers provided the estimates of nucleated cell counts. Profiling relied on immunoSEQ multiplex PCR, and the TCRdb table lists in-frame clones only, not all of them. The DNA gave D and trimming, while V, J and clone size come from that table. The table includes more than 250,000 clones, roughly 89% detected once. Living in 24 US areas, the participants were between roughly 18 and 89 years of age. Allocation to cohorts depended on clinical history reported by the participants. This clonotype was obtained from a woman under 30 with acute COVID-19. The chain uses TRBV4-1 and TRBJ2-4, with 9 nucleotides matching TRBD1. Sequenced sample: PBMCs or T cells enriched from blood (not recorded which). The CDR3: CASSHPTGGKAKNIQYF. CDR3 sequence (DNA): TGCGCCAGCAGCCACCCCACAGGGGGCAAAGCCAAAAACATTCAGTACTTC.